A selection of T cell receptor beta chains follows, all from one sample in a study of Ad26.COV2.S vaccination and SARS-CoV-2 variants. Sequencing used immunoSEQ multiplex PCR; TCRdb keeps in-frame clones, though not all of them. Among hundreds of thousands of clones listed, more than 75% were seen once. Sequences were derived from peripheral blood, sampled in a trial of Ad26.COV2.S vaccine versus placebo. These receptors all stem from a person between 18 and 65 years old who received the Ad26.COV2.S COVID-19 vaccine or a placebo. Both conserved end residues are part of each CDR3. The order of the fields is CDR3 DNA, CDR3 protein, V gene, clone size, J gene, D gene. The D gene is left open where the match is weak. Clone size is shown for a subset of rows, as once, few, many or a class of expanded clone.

TGCGCCAGCAGCCCGTCGTCCGGGGTTAATGGCTACACCTTC | CASSPSSGVNGYTF | TRBV4-1 | . | TRBJ1-2 | .
TGCGCCAGCAGTTACGGGCTGAACACTGAAGCTTTCTTT | CASSYGLNTEAFF | TRBV5-1 | . | TRBJ1-1 | .
TGTGCCAGCCTCTCCGGCTCCAACTATGGCTACACCTTC | CASLSGSNYGYTF | TRBV28 | once | TRBJ1-2 | .
TGTGCCAGCAGCCAGGGGACTAGCGGGGCAGATACGCAGTATTTT | CASSQGTSGADTQYF | TRBV7-2 | . | TRBJ2-3 | TRBD2
TGTGCCAGCAGCTCCGGACAGGGAGGGAACACTGAAGCTTTCTTT | CASSSGQGGNTEAFF | TRBV11-2 | . | TRBJ1-1 | TRBD1
TGTGCCAGCAGCGACAGGGGAATGAGCGACGAGCAGTACTTC | CASSDRGMSDEQYF | TRBV27 | . | TRBJ2-7 | TRBD1
TGTGCCAGCAGCTTAACCGGGACTAGCGGACTCAATGAGCAGTTCTTC | CASSLTGTSGLNEQFF | TRBV7-3 | . | TRBJ2-1 | TRBD2
TGTGCCAGCGGGAATCTTCCGAACACTGAAGCTTTCTTT | CASGNLPNTEAFF | TRBV6-5 | . | TRBJ1-1 | .
TGTGCCAGCAGTTGGACAGGGGGCGCGGATGGCTACACCTTC | CASSWTGGADGYTF | TRBV6-5 | few | TRBJ1-2 | TRBD1
TGTGCCAGCAGCTTCTTAACGGACGGCTACGAGCAGTACTTC | CASSFLTDGYEQYF | TRBV7-9 | . | TRBJ2-7 | .
TGCAGCGTTGGAGAGGGACTCAACTATGGCTACACCTTC | CSVGEGLNYGYTF | TRBV29-1 | . | TRBJ1-2 | .
TGTGCCAGCTCACCACCGGACAGGGTGAAGGGGGGCTACACCTTC | CASSPPDRVKGGYTF | TRBV18 | . | TRBJ1-2 | TRBD1
TGTGCCAGCAGCTTCTGGCAGAGAGGCACAGATACGCAGTATTTT | CASSFWQRGTDTQYF | TRBV7-9 | . | TRBJ2-3 | .
TGCGCCAGCGTTCATCCAGGGGGGCGGGCCACTGAAGCTTTCTTT | CASVHPGGRATEAFF | TRBV4-1 | . | TRBJ1-1 | TRBD1